The T cell receptor beta chain under discussion was sequenced for a study of blood T cell repertoires in COVID-19. Study-level information: COVID-19 samples from acute and convalescent phases originated in the United States, Italy and Spain. Nucleic acid was either cDNA or gDNA, and it came from T cells, B-cell-depleted T cells, or PBMCs.

The CDR3 loop spans 13 amino acids. Germline loops: CDR1 SGDLS, CDR2 YYNGEE. Trimming cost V 1 base and J 1 base, with 5 bases left between them. Patients in Seattle were enrolled during active infection, then followed longitudinally. As originally analysed: For nucleated cells, counts were estimated from reference gene primer amplification. Assay: immunoSEQ multiplex PCR; the TCRdb copy retains only in-frame clones and omits some. From that table come the V and J calls and clone size; the DNA was used to work out D and trimming. The table lists some 390,000 clones, around nine tenths of them singletons.

The sequenced sample was peripheral blood. The sequence came from a woman aged 40 to 55 with COVID-19, enrolled during active disease. The chain employs TRBV9 and TRBJ1-1; D is ambiguous. CDR3 coding DNA: TGTGCCAGCAGCGTAAAAGCGAACACTGAAGCTTTCTTT. Translation gives CASSVKANTEAFF.